Listed here are 8 T cell receptor beta chains from one sample, sequenced in a study of T cells expressing NK-cell markers. With the 5' RACE reads reprocessed, TCRdb shows one record per CDR3 protein and no DNA. Found here are fewer than 550,000 distinct CDR3 sequences; the top ten clones hold almost 1.5%. The sequenced material came from blood T cells: a sorted CD56 or NKG2C T cell subset, CD4+ or CD8+ T cells, or bulk PBMC T cells (not recorded which). These receptors all come from a woman aged 50 to 60 in good health.

V usage is TRBV12-3 or TRBV12-4 and J usage is TRBJ2-2; with no DNA, the TCRdb D assignment of TRBD1 cannot be verified. This CDR3 is 18 amino acids long. This CDR3 reads CASSRLGGGTANTGELFF.

This chain joins TRBV7-3 and TRBJ1-1; TCRdb selects TRBD1, and the lack of DNA leaves this call unchecked. CDR1 and CDR2 (germline): SGHTA, FQGTGA. The CDR3 length is 13 residues. CDR3 sequence reads: CASKTGLVTEAFF.

Here the CDR3 reads CSASRDNNQPQHF. The chain couples TRBV20-1 to TRBJ1-5; TCRdb's assignment of TRBD1 cannot be checked, as there is no DNA. The germline CDR1 and CDR2 sequences are DFQATT and SNEGSKA (reference sequence). The CDR3 runs 13 residues.

This sequence joins TRBV10-1 and TRBJ2-7; TCRdb outputs TRBD1, but without DNA this stays unchecked. This CDR3 is 15 amino acids long. Germline V gene data show CDR1 as WNHNN and CDR2 as SYGVQD (reference sequence). The CDR3 protein is CASSLGTGGAYEQYF.

J is TRBJ2-2 and V is TRBV7-3; TCRdb calls TRBD1, which cannot be checked without DNA. CDR3 length equals 14 residues. CDR1 and CDR2 from the germline V gene are SGHTA and FQGTGA. The CDR3 region is CASSLMGRGRELFF.

The J gene is TRBJ1-6, the V gene TRBV14. Germline V gene sequence: CDR1 SGHDN, CDR2 FVKESK. The CDR3 runs 15 residues. The CDR3 is CASSSTRISFPPLHF.

The chain recombines TRBV12-3 or TRBV12-4 with TRBJ1-6; TCRdb lists TRBD1, though no DNA is available to test this call. This CDR3 is 12 amino acids long. CDR3: CASSTRQGPLHF.

The chain employs TRBV24-1 and TRBJ2-3; as DNA is missing, the TRBD2 call by TCRdb cannot be tested. The CDR3 is 16 residues long. Germline V gene lookup returns CDR1 KGHDR and CDR2 SFDVKD. The CDR3 protein is CATSDLRLEGTDTQYF.